This is a list of T cell receptor beta chains from one sample in a study of OX40 agonist ivuxolimab in advanced cancers. Sequenced by immunoSEQ multiplex PCR; TCRdb stores in-frame clones only, minus some. The repertoire holds 100,000 or so clones, with about 96% as singletons. The material sequenced was CD4+ or CD8+ T cells sorted from blood, taken in a trial of the OX40 agonist ivuxolimab. These TCRs come from an adult with an advanced solid tumor such as melanoma, head and neck, liver or kidney cancer. Both conserved end residues are part of each CDR3. A D gene is named only where the DNA matches it firmly. Clone size, where shown, is once, few, many, or a class for clones that have expanded.

NA,TRBJ2-7,TRBV7-6,NA,TGTGCCAGCAGCTCCTCCCAGGGCCGCTTCTCCTACGAGCAGTACTTC,CASSSSQGRFSYEQYF
NA,TRBJ1-3,TRBV6-1,NA,TGTGCCAGCAGTGATACTCCCCCGCTGAGTGGCACCATATATTTT,CASSDTPPLSGTIYF
NA,TRBJ2-7,TRBV11-2,NA,TGTGCCAGCAGCTCAGAGGCTGTTAGCTCCTACGAGCAGTACTTC,CASSSEAVSSYEQYF
NA,TRBJ1-2,TRBV28,NA,TGTGCCAGCAGTTTAGGTCCTAACTATGGCTACACCTTC,CASSLGPNYGYTF
NA,TRBJ2-5,TRBV7-9,NA,TGTGCCAGCAGCCCCGAGGAGAGGGGGACCCAGTACTTC,CASSPEERGTQYF
NA,TRBJ2-1,TRBV7-2,NA,TGTGCCAGCAGCTTAGGGCAGAACAATGAGCAGTTCTTC,CASSLGQNNEQFF
NA,TRBJ2-7,TRBV6-5,TRBD1,TGTGCCAGCAGTTATAGTCTGGGACAGGGCCTAGGAGAGCAGTACTTC,CASSYSLGQGLGEQYF
NA,TRBJ2-7,TRBV18,NA,TGTGCCAGCTCACCCGGACAGACCTCCTACGAGCAGTACTTC,CASSPGQTSYEQYF
NA,TRBJ1-2,TRBV12-2,NA,TGTGCAAGTCGCTCTAAACCCGGGACGGGCACGGATGGCTACACCTTC,CASRSKPGTGTDGYTF
NA,TRBJ1-1,TRBV7-9,NA,TGTCTAGATCGGGGCATGAACACTGAAGCTTTCTTT,CLDRGMNTEAFF
NA,TRBJ2-7,TRBV9,TRBD1,TGTGCCAGCAGCGTCGGGACAGGGGGCTTGTACGAGCAGTACTTC,CASSVGTGGLYEQYF
NA,TRBJ1-5,TRBV19,NA,TGTGCCAGTACCTGGGACATATGGAATCAGCCCCAGCATTTT,CASTWDIWNQPQHF
NA,TRBJ2-2,TRBV19,NA,TGTGCCAGTGGGGCCCTGGTACTGGGCACCGGGGAGCTGTTTTTT,CASGALVLGTGELFF
NA,TRBJ1-2,TRBV27,NA,TGTGCCAGCGGTCCGACGTCCTATGGCTACACCTTC,CASGPTSYGYTF
NA,TRBJ2-7,TRBV27,TRBD2,TGTGCCAGCACTTTCGCTAGCGGTACCTACGAGCAGTACTTC,CASTFASGTYEQYF
once,TRBJ2-7,TRBV7-9,TRBD1,TGTGCCAGCAGGCCGTCACAGGGGTTTGAGCAGTACTTC,CASRPSQGFEQYF
NA,TRBJ2-7,TRBV28,TRBD2,TGTGCCAGCAGTCCCCGACTAGCGGTGACCTACGAGCAGTACTTC,CASSPRLAVTYEQYF
NA,TRBJ2-7,TRBV2,NA,TGTGCCAGCAGTTACGGGAGAGCGGACGAGCAGTACTTC,CASSYGRADEQYF
NA,TRBJ2-7,TRBV5-5,NA,TGTGCCAGCAGACCACGGCAACGGGAGCTCCCGTACGAGCAGTACTTC,CASRPRQRELPYEQYF
NA,TRBJ2-1,TRBV6-5,NA,TGTGCCAGCAGTTACGGCAGCAACAATGAGCAGTTCTTC,CASSYGSNNEQFF
NA,TRBJ2-7,TRBV10-2,NA,TGCGCCAGCAGTGAGTCGGGGGACGGGACACTGGACTTC,CASSESGDGTLDF
NA,TRBJ1-1,TRBV19,NA,TGTGCCAGTAGTATAGACACAGGGCGCGCTGAAGCTTTCTTT,CASSIDTGRAEAFF
NA,TRBJ2-5,TRBV27,TRBD2,TGTGCCAGCAGTCCCAGGACTAGCGGGTACCAAGAGACCCAGTACTTC,CASSPRTSGYQETQYF
NA,TRBJ1-3,TRBV21-1,NA,TGTGCCAGCAGCAAAGCCGTCGGGCCGAGCTCTGGAAACACCATATATTTT,CASSKAVGPSSGNTIYF
NA,TRBJ2-2,TRBV5-1,TRBD1,TGCGCCAGCAGCTACCCGGGACAGGGGGCGATAGGCGGGGAGCTGTTTTTT,CASSYPGQGAIGGELFF
NA,TRBJ2-1,TRBV7-9,NA,TGTGCCAGCAGCTTAAGCACCCTGGGGAACAATGAGCAGTTCTTC,CASSLSTLGNNEQFF
NA,TRBJ1-5,TRBV28,NA,TGTGCCAGCAGTTTTGATTATAGCAATCAGCCCCAGCATTTT,CASSFDYSNQPQHF
once,TRBJ2-1,TRBV9,TRBD2,TGTGCCAGCAGCGTAGGCTCTAGCGGGACTTGGCGAGATGAGCAGTTCTTC,CASSVGSSGTWRDEQFF
NA,TRBJ2-2,TRBV11-2,NA,TGTGCCAGCAGCTTAGTTCGAAATGGGGAGCTGTTTTTT,CASSLVRNGELFF
NA,TRBJ2-2,TRBV2,NA,TGTGCCAGCAGCCCCACAGGGCCCGACACCGGGGAGCTGTTTTTT,CASSPTGPDTGELFF
NA,TRBJ1-5,TRBV7-9,NA,TGTGCCAGCAGCTTAGGTAGGTTGGGGCATAGCAATCAGCCCCAGCATTTT,CASSLGRLGHSNQPQHF
NA,TRBJ2-2,TRBV27,TRBD2,TGTGCCAGCAGTTTATCCCCTAGCGGGAGTGGGGAGCTGTTTTTT,CASSLSPSGSGELFF
NA,TRBJ2-1,TRBV19,TRBD2,TGTGCCAGTAGTCCAGCGGGGGTTGAGCAGTTCTTC,CASSPAGVEQFF
NA,TRBJ2-5,TRBV9,TRBD1,TGTGCCAGCAGCGGGGGGGACAGGGTTTGGGAGACCCAGTACTTC,CASSGGDRVWETQYF
NA,TRBJ2-1,TRBV27,TRBD2,TGTGCCAGCCAACCCTGGACTAGCGGGGCTTACAATGAGCAGTTCTTC,CASQPWTSGAYNEQFF
NA,TRBJ2-3,TRBV15,NA,TGTGCCACCAGTTCCTCCTCCACAGATACGCAGTATTTT,CATSSSSTDTQYF
NA,TRBJ2-7,TRBV12-5,TRBD2,TGTGCTAGTGGTTCACCCAGGGAGGGACTAGCGGGGGGACGAACCTACGAGCAGTACTTC,CASGSPREGLAGGRTYEQYF
NA,TRBJ2-7,TRBV10-3,TRBD2,TGTGCCAACGGGGCTAGCGGGGAATCCTACGAGCAGTACTTC,CANGASGESYEQYF
NA,TRBJ1-1,TRBV9,NA,TGTGCCAGCAGCGACTCCCGGGACACCATGAACACTGAAGCTTTCTTT,CASSDSRDTMNTEAFF
NA,TRBJ1-1,TRBV15,NA,TGTGCCACCAGCAGAGACGGGGCATTGAACACTGAAGCTTTCTTT,CATSRDGALNTEAFF
NA,TRBJ2-2,TRBV19,TRBD1,TGTGCCAGTAGTATCTCGGGACAGGGGGTCACCGGGGAGCTGTTTTTT,CASSISGQGVTGELFF
NA,TRBJ2-7,TRBV5-4,NA,TGTGCCAGCAGCTTAAGCGGGACAGGCTTTAACGAGCAGTACTTC,CASSLSGTGFNEQYF
NA,TRBJ2-2,TRBV4-3,NA,TGCGCCAGCAGCGGATGGGCCGACACGAACACCGGGGAGCTGTTTTTT,CASSGWADTNTGELFF
NA,TRBJ2-7,TRBV4-3,NA,TGCGCCAGCACCCAGGGTCGGCAGGACAACTACGAGCAGTACTTC,CASTQGRQDNYEQYF
NA,TRBJ2-1,TRBV2,NA,TGTGCCAGCAGTGAAGCGCTCATTAGCGTATACAATGAGCAGTTCTTC,CASSEALISVYNEQFF
NA,TRBJ2-7,TRBV7-8,NA,TGTGCCAGCAGCCTACAGAGCTCCTACGAGCAGTACTTC,CASSLQSSYEQYF
NA,TRBJ2-7,TRBV11-2,TRBD1,TGTGCCAGCGAGTCGTTGCAGGGGGCGGATGAGCAGTACTTC,CASESLQGADEQYF
NA,TRBJ2-3,TRBV27,NA,TGTGCCAGCAACTACGGGTCCCGGAGCACAGATACGCAGTATTTT,CASNYGSRSTDTQYF
NA,TRBJ2-4,TRBV7-2,NA,TGTGCCAGCAGCCTGGGGGTCGGGTCTCAAAGCATTCAGTACTTC,CASSLGVGSQSIQYF
NA,TRBJ2-5,TRBV6-1,NA,TGTGCCAGCAGTGAACCTGTTGAGGGGCCACGGGAGACCCAGTACTTC,CASSEPVEGPRETQYF
NA,TRBJ2-1,TRBV5-6,NA,TGTGCCAGCAGCTTAGACAATGAGCAGTTCTTC,CASSLDNEQFF
NA,TRBJ2-1,TRBV28,NA,TGTGCCAGCAGGCACACCGAACTTACAGGAGGACAGTTCTTC,CASRHTELTGGQFF
NA,TRBJ2-7,TRBV28,NA,TGTGCCAGCAGTTTCTCGGGTACCTCCTACGAGCAGTACTTC,CASSFSGTSYEQYF
NA,TRBJ2-3,TRBV4-1,TRBD2,TGCGCCAGCAGCCATGGGACTAGCGGGAGGGGTACCGATACGCAGTATTTT,CASSHGTSGRGTDTQYF
NA,TRBJ2-7,TRBV27,TRBD2,TGTGCCAGCAGTTTAGCCGGAGCGGGGTCCTACGAGCAGTACTTC,CASSLAGAGSYEQYF
once,TRBJ1-5,TRBV2,TRBD1,TGTGCCAGCAGTGACCGGGACAGGGGTGACTATAGCAATCAGCCCCAGCATTTT,CASSDRDRGDYSNQPQHF